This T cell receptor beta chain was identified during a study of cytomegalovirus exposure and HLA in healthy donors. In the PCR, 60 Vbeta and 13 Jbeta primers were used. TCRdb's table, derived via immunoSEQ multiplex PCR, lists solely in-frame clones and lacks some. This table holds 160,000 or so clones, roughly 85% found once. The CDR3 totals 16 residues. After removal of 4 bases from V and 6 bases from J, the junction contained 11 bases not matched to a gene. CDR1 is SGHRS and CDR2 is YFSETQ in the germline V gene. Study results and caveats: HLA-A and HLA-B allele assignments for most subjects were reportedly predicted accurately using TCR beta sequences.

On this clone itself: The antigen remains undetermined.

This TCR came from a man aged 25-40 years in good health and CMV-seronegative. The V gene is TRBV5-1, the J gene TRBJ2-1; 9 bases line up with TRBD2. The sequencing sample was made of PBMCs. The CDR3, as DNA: TGCGCCAGCAGCCGCATGTTAGCGGGAGAGGGCAATGAGCAGTTCTTC. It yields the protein CASSRMLAGEGNEQFF. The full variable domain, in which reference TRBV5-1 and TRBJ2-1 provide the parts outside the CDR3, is KAGVTQTPRYLIKTRGQQVTLSCSPISGHRSVSWYQQTPGQGLQFLFEYFSETQRNKGNFPGRFSGRQFSNSRSEMNVSTLELGDSALYLCASSRMLAGEGNEQFFGPGTRLTVL.